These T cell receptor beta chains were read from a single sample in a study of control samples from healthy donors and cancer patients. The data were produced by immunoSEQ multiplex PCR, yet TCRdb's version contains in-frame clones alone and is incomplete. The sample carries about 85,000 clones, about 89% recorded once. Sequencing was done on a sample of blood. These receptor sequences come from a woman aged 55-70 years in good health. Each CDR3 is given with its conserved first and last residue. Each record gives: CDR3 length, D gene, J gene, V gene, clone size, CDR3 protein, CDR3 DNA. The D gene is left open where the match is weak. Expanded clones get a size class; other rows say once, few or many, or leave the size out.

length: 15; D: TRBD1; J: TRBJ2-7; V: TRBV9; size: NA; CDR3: CASSRQGPSSYEQYF; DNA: TGTGCCAGCAGCAGACAGGGGCCCAGCTCCTACGAGCAGTACTTC
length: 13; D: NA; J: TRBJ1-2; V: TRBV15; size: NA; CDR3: CATSSGSRDGYTF; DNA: TGTGCCACCAGCAGCGGGTCTCGGGATGGCTACACCTTC
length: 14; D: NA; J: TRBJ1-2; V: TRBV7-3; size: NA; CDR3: CTSSLNGVLYGYTF; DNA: TGTACCAGCAGCTTAAACGGGGTCCTCTATGGCTACACCTTC
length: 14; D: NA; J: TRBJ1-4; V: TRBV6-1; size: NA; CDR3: CASSDRALNEKLFF; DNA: TGTGCCAGCAGTGATAGGGCTCTTAATGAAAAACTGTTTTTT
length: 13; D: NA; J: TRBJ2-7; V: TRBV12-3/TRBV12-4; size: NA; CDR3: CASSLDSVSEQYF; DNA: TGTGCCAGCAGCCTAGACAGTGTGTCGGAGCAGTACTTC
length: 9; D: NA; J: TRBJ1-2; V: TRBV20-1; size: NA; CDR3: CSAPGGYTF; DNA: TGCAGTGCTCCGGGTGGCTACACCTTC
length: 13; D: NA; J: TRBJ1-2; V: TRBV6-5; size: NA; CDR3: CASSRTPEGGYTF; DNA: TGTGCCAGCAGTAGGACACCCGAGGGAGGCTACACCTTC
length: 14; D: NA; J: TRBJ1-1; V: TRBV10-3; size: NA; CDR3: CAISESGMNTEAFF; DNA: TGTGCCATCAGTGAATCAGGGATGAACACTGAAGCTTTCTTT
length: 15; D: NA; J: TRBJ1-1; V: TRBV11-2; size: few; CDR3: CASALVRQPPLEAFF; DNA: TGTGCCAGCGCATTGGTCCGACAGCCCCCTCTTGAAGCTTTCTTT
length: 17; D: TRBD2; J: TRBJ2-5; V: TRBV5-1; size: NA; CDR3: CASSKGTSGGYQETQYF; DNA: TGCGCCAGCAGCAAAGGGACTAGCGGGGGGTACCAAGAGACCCAGTACTTC
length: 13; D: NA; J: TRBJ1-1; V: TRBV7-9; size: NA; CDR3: CASSFIEGTEAFF; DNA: TGTGCCAGCAGCTTCATCGAGGGGACTGAAGCTTTCTTT
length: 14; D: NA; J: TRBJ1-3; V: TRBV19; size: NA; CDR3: CASSGTLGRNTIYF; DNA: TGTGCCAGTAGTGGGACCTTGGGAAGAAACACCATATATTTT
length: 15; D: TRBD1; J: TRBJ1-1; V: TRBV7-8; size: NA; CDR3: CASSSQTGVVSEAFF; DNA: TGTGCCAGCAGCTCACAGACAGGGGTGGTCTCTGAAGCTTTCTTT
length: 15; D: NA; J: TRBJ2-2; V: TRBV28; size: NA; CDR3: CASSPPGAGTGELFF; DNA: TGTGCCAGCAGTCCCCCAGGGGCGGGGACCGGGGAGCTGTTTTTT
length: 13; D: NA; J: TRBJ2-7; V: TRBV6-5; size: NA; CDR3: CASARQSDEEQYF; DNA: TGTGCCTCAGCCAGACAGTCGGATGAGGAGCAGTACTTC
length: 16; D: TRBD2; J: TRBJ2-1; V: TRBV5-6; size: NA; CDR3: CASIRIAGEHYNEQFF; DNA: TGTGCCAGCATCAGGATAGCGGGAGAGCACTACAATGAGCAGTTCTTC
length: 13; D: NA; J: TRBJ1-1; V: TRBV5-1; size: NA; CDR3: CASSSMDTTEAFF; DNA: TGCGCCAGCAGCAGCATGGACACCACTGAAGCTTTCTTT
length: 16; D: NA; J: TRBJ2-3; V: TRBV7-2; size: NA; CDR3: CASSLARGGSADTQYF; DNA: TGTGCCAGCAGCTTAGCGCGAGGGGGATCGGCAGATACGCAGTATTTT
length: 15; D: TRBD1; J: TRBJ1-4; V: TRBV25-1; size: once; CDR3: CASSAPRGVDEKLFF; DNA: TGTGCCAGCAGTGCCCCCAGGGGGGTGGATGAAAAACTGTTTTTT
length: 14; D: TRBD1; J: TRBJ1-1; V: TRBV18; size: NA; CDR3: CASSPQGAIGEAFF; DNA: TGTGCCAGCTCACCGCAGGGGGCGATAGGCGAAGCTTTCTTT
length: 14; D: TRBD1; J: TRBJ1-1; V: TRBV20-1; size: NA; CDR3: CSASLGQLNTEAFF; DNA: TGCAGTGCCAGTCTGGGACAGCTGAACACTGAAGCTTTCTTT
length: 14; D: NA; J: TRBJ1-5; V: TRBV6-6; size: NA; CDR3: CASSRQHRDQPQHF; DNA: TGTGCCAGCAGTCGACAACACAGGGATCAGCCCCAGCATTTT
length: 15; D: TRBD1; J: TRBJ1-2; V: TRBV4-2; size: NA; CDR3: CASSQDFQGAKGYTF; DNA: TGTGCCAGCAGCCAAGATTTTCAGGGGGCAAAAGGCTACACCTTC
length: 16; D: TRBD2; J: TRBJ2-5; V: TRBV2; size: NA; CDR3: CASSEGGAGGQETQYF; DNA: TGTGCCAGCAGTGAAGGGGGAGCGGGGGGACAAGAGACCCAGTACTTC
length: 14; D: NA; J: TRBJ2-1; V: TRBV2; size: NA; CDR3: CASSEGGRLNEQFF; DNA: TGTGCCAGCAGTGAAGGGGGGCGACTGAATGAGCAGTTCTTC
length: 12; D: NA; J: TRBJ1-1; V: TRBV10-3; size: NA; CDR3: CAISVAGTEAFF; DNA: TGTGCCATCAGTGTTGCAGGGACTGAAGCTTTCTTT
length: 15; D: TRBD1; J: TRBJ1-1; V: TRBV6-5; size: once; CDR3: CASSHKGAGNTEAFF; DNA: TGTGCCAGCAGTCATAAGGGGGCGGGGAACACTGAAGCTTTCTTT
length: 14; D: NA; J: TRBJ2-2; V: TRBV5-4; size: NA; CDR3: CASSPTQNTGELFF; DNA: TGTGCCAGCAGCCCGACCCAGAACACCGGGGAGCTGTTTTTT
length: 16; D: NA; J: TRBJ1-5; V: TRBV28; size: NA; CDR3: CASRFSGGLRGQPQHF; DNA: TGTGCCAGCAGGTTCTCTGGCGGTCTCCGGGGTCAGCCCCAGCATTTT
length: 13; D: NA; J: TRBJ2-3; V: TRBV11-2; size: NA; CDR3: CASSLDLRDTQYF; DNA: TGTGCCAGCAGCTTAGATCTTAGGGATACGCAGTATTTT
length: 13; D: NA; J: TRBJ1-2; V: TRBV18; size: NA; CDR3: CASSPEGHGSYTF; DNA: TGTGCCAGCTCACCTGAGGGGCACGGTAGCTACACCTTC
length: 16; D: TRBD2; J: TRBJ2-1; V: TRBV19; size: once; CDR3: CASSIEGGSSYNEQFF; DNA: TGTGCCAGTAGTATTGAAGGCGGGAGCTCCTACAATGAGCAGTTCTTC
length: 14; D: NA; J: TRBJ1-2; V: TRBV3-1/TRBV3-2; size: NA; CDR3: CASSQEGRPYGYTF; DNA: TGTGCCAGCAGCCAAGAGGGACGGCCCTATGGCTACACCTTC
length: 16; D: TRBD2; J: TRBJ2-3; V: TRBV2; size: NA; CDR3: CASKRIAGGETDTQYF; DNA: TGTGCCAGCAAGAGGATAGCGGGAGGAGAGACAGATACGCAGTATTTT
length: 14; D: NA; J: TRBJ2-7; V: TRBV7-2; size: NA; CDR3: CASSLGIQGGEQYF; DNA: TGTGCCAGCAGCTTAGGTATCCAGGGGGGTGAGCAGTACTTC
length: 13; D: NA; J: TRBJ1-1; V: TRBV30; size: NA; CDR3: CASKEQVNTEAFF; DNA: TGTGCCTCTAAAGAACAGGTTAACACTGAAGCTTTCTTT
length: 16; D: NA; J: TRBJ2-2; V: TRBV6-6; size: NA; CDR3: CASSYSVQGNTGELFF; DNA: TGTGCCAGCAGTTACTCGGTGCAGGGAAACACCGGGGAGCTGTTTTTT
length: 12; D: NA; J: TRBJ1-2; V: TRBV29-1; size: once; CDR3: CSVEFRDYGYTF; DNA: TGCAGCGTTGAATTCAGGGACTATGGCTACACCTTC
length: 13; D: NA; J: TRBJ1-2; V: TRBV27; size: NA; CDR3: CASSLSRGYGYTF; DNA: TGTGCCAGCAGTTTAAGCAGGGGTTATGGCTACACCTTC
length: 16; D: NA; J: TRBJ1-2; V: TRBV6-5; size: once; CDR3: CASSYSPDRVRGGYTF; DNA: TGTGCCAGCAGTTACTCCCCGGACCGAGTCCGAGGCGGCTACACCTTC
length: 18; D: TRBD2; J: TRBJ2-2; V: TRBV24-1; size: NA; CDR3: CATSDWGLAGLNTGELFF; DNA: TGTGCCACCAGTGATTGGGGACTAGCGGGTTTGAACACCGGGGAGCTGTTTTTT
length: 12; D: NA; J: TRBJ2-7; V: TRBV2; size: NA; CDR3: CASNAQNYEQYF; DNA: TGTGCCAGCAATGCACAGAACTACGAGCAGTACTTC
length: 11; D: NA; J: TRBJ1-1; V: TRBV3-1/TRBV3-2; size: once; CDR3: CASSEGFWAFF; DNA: TGTGCCAGCAGCGAAGGGTTTTGGGCTTTCTTT
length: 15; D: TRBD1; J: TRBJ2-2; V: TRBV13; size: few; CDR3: CASSSRGRGTGELFF; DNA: TGTGCCAGCAGCTCCAGGGGGCGCGGCACCGGGGAGCTGTTTTTT
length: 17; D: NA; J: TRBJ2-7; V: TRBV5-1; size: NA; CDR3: CASSLPPVGPSSYEQYF; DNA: TGCGCCAGCAGCTTGCCGCCGGTGGGACCAAGCTCCTACGAGCAGTACTTC
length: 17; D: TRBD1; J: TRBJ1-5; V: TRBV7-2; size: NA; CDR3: CASSLGPPGQLNQPQHF; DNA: TGTGCCAGCAGCTTAGGCCCCCCGGGACAGCTCAATCAGCCCCAGCATTTT
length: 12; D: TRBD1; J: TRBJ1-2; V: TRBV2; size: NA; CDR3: CASSVTGDGYTF; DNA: TGTGCCAGCAGTGTTACAGGGGATGGCTACACCTTC
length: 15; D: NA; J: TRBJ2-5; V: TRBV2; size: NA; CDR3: CASKGGSGFVETQYF; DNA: TGTGCCAGCAAGGGGGGTAGCGGGTTTGTAGAGACCCAGTACTTC
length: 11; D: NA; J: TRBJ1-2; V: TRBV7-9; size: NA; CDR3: CASSQPYGYTF; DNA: TGTGCCAGCAGCCAACCTTACGGCTACACCTTC
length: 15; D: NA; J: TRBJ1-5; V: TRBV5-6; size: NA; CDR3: CASSFRGAGNQPQHF; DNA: TGTGCCAGCAGCTTTAGGGGGGCAGGCAATCAGCCCCAGCATTTT